Below are 17 T cell receptor beta chains sequenced from a single sample in a study of T cell responses to AZD1222 COVID-19 vaccine. Assay used: immunoSEQ multiplex PCR; TCRdb lists only in-frame clones, some missing. The sample lists around 100,000 clones, 91% occurring once. This sample comprised peripheral blood, obtained on day 0 of AZD1222 vaccination. These receptors were collected from an adult in good health.

The chain recombines TRBV7-2 with TRBJ2-7; D is perhaps TRBD2 (7 bases). Trimming cost V 0 bases and J 7 bases, with 16 bases left between them. CDR3 length equals 15 residues. In germline, CDR1 is SGHTA, CDR2 FQGNSA. This CDR3 is CASSLAVTGGREQYF. The DNA of the CDR3 is TGTGCCAGCAGCTTAGCTGTGACGGGGGGCCGGGAGCAGTACTTC. Combining the CDR3 with reference TRBV7-2 and TRBJ2-7 gives the whole variable domain GAGVSQSPSNKVTEKGKDVELRCDPISGHTALYWYRQSLGQGLEFLIYFQGNSAPDKSGLPSDRFSAERTGGSVSTLTIQRTQQEDSAVYLCASSLAVTGGREQYFGPGTRLTVT.

Concerning this clone: Different DNA sequences within this sample yield the same CDR3. CDR3: CASSQDSIEAFF. CDR3 nucleotides: TGTGCCAGCAGTCAGGACAGCATTGAAGCTTTCTTT. This chain connects TRBV12-3 or TRBV12-4 to TRBJ1-1, with a tentative D call TRBD1 (6 bases). Deletions cut 5 bases from V and 7 bases from J, with 11 bases between. CDR3 length equals 12 residues.

This sequence joins TRBV7-2 and TRBJ2-1, with a possible D match to TRBD2 (6 bases). Trimming took off 5 bases at V and 2 bases at J, with 13 bases between the two ends. The CDR3 has 15 residues. CDR1 and CDR2 from the germline V gene are SGHTA and FQGNSA. The DNA of the CDR3 is TGTGCCAGCAGCGTCCGCGGGGAGCCCTACAATGAGCAGTTCTTC. It specifies CASSVRGEPYNEQFF.

The chain joins TRBV3-1 (or the pseudogene TRBV3-2) to TRBJ2-7; D call uncertain. Trimming removed 5 bases from V and 7 bases from J, with 15 bases in between. The CDR3 is 13 residues long. Per the germline V gene, CDR1 is LGHDT and CDR2 is YNNKEL (reference sequence). The CDR3 coding sequence is TGTGCCAGCAGCTTCCGGCCACCGCCGGAGCAGTACTTC. Protein sequence: CASSFRPPPEQYF.

This chain joins TRBV5-1 and TRBJ2-7, with D maybe TRBD2 (6 bases). Germline CDR1 reads SGHRS; CDR2 reads YFSETQ. V lost 4 bases and J 4 bases, leaving 18 bases between the germline ends. The length of the CDR3 is 15 residues. The chain's CDR3 is CASSHGTVGLYEQYF. For the CDR3, the DNA is TGCGCCAGCAGCCATGGGACTGTCGGTCTATACGAGCAGTACTTC.

The chain carries TRBV18 and TRBJ2-7; D uncertain. The CDR3 has 12 residues. Germline CDR1 KGHSH, CDR2 LQKENI. Trimming took off 5 bases at V and 7 bases at J, with 12 bases between the two ends. CDR3 sequence (DNA): TGTGCCAGCTCAACTCCGACGGGTGAGCAGTACTTC. It encodes CASSTPTGEQYF.

The count of this clone is one. The V gene is TRBV6-2 or TRBV6-3, the J gene TRBJ1-5; the D gene is possibly TRBD1 (5 bases). The CDR3 is made up of 14 amino acids. Deletions cut 5 bases from V and 6 bases from J, with 14 bases between. Germline lookup yields CDR1 MNHEY and CDR2 SVGEGT. DNA for the CDR3: TGTGCCAGCAGTATCGACGACAGTATTCAGCCCCAGCATTTT. Its translation: CASSIDDSIQPQHF.

The chain carries TRBV6-6 and TRBJ2-1; no firm D call. The CDR3 is 13 amino acids. From germline, CDR1 is MNHNY and CDR2 SVGAGI (reference sequence). V lost 0 bases and J 3 bases, leaving 3 bases between the germline ends. CDR3 coding DNA: TGTGCCAGCAGTTACTCAGGCTACAATGAGCAGTTCTTC. Translated, it gives CASSYSGYNEQFF.

The chain has TRBV13 and TRBJ2-5; tentative D call: TRBD2 (5 bases). The CDR3 has 14 residues. Trimming shortened V by 7 bases and J by 4 bases, and 16 bases separated the two germline ends. Germline V gene sequence: CDR1 PRHDT, CDR2 FYEKMQ (reference sequence). For the CDR3, the DNA is TGTGCCAGCACCGTGGCAGGACTGCGAGAGACCCAGTACTTC. This gives the protein CASTVAGLRETQYF.

The V and J genes are TRBV5-1 and TRBJ2-7; D is undetermined. V lost 0 bases to trimming and J lost 6 bases, with 7 bases between them. The germline V gene encodes CDR1 SGHRS and CDR2 YFSETQ. The CDR3 has 12 amino acids. The chain's CDR3 is CASSLGPPEQYF. CDR3 nucleotides: TGCGCCAGCAGCTTGGGACCCCCCGAGCAGTACTTC. The whole variable domain, remainder taken from reference TRBV5-1 and TRBJ2-7, is KAGVTQTPRYLIKTRGQQVTLSCSPISGHRSVSWYQQTPGQGLQFLFEYFSETQRNKGNFPGRFSGRQFSNSRSEMNVSTLELGDSALYLCASSLGPPEQYFGPGTRLTVT.

The V gene is TRBV7-8, the J gene TRBJ2-3; D possibly corresponds to TRBD1 (5 bases). The length of the CDR3 is 12 residues. Germline assignment: CDR1 SGHVS and CDR2 FQNEAQ. The V gene lost 2 bases and the J gene lost 10 bases, with 10 bases spanning the gap. The CDR3 coding sequence is TGTGCCAGCAGCTTATCGCAGGGTGCGCAGTATTTT. Its translation is CASSLSQGAQYF. The whole variable domain, filled in from reference TRBV7-8 and TRBJ2-3, reads GAGVSQSPRYKVAKRGQDVALRCDPISGHVSLFWYQQALGQGPEFLTYFQNEAQLDKSGLPSDRFFAERPEGSVSTLKIQRTQQEDSAVYLCASSLSQGAQYFGPGTRLTVL.

This clone has just one count. The V gene is TRBV19, the J gene TRBJ1-1; a possible D gene is TRBD1 (6 bases). The CDR3 is 17 amino acids. The germline V and J ends were trimmed by 3 bases and 2 bases, with 19 bases remaining between them. In germline, CDR1 is LNHDA, CDR2 SQIVND (reference sequence). DNA of the CDR3: TGTGCCAGTAGTATCACAGCTTACAGGGAAGGTAACACTGAAGCTTTCTTT. Encoded protein: CASSITAYREGNTEAFF.

The V and J genes are TRBV7-8 and TRBJ2-6; possibly TRBD1 for D (5 bases). Deletions cut 4 bases from V and 2 bases from J, with 9 bases between. Germline V gene data show CDR1 as SGHVS and CDR2 as FQNEAQ. The CDR3 is 15 amino acids. CDR3 sequence: CASSSGFTGANVLTF. For the CDR3, the DNA is TGTGCCAGCAGCTCAGGGTTTACTGGGGCCAACGTCCTGACTTTC.

The chain employs TRBV5-3 and TRBJ2-7; 11 bases agree with TRBD1. TRBV5-3 is noted as an ORF with a role that remains uncertain. There are 14 residues in the CDR3. J gave up 6 bases and V 4 bases, and 6 bases lay outside the gene matches. The DNA for the CDR3 is TGTGCCAGAAGCGCGGACAGGGGGCTATGCGAGCAGTACTTC. It yields the protein CARSADRGLCEQYF.

This clone appeared a single time. The rearrangement joins TRBV15 to TRBJ2-7; 8 bases are a match to TRBD2. J gave up 6 bases and V 0 bases, and 7 bases lay outside the gene matches. The CDR3 totals 15 residues. Germline CDR1 LNHNV, CDR2 YYDKDF (reference sequence). CDR3 nucleotides: TGTGCCACCAGCAGAGACCATACTAGCGGCATCGAGCAGTACTTC. Protein product: CATSRDHTSGIEQYF. Full variable domain (rest looked up from reference TRBV15 and TRBJ2-7): DAMVIQNPRYQVTQFGKPVTLSCSQTLNHNVMYWYQQKSSQAPKLLFHYYDKDFNNEADTPDNFQSRRPNTSFCFLDIRSPGLGDTAMYLCATSRDHTSGIEQYFGPGTRLTVT.

The CDR3 here is CASSFVANTEAFF. CDR3 nucleotides: TGTGCCAGCAGCTTTGTCGCTAACACTGAAGCTTTCTTT. The gene calls are TRBV7-2 and TRBJ1-1; D remains ambiguous. Trimming removed 3 bases from V and 2 bases from J, with 7 bases in between. The CDR3 sequence is 13 residues long. In germline, CDR1 is SGHTA, CDR2 FQGNSA.

The chain links TRBV7-3 to TRBJ1-1; D unclear. Trimming removed 3 bases from V and 3 bases from J, with 8 bases in between. Germline V CDR1 and CDR2: SGHTA, FQGTGA. CDR3 length: 13 residues. CDR3 loop: CASSLREDTEAFF. The CDR3 coding sequence is TGTGCCAGCAGCTTGCGGGAAGACACTGAAGCTTTCTTT.